A single sample gave rise to the 24 T cell receptor beta chains below, sequenced in a study of OX40 agonist ivuxolimab in advanced cancers. Method: immunoSEQ multiplex PCR; TCRdb's copy keeps in-frame clones and lacks some. The sample holds over 30,000 clones, around 90% seen once. The material sequenced was CD4+ or CD8+ T cells sorted from blood, taken in a trial of the OX40 agonist ivuxolimab. The receptors originated from an adult with an advanced solid tumor such as melanoma, head and neck, liver or kidney cancer.

CDR3 loop: CATSRAPGPYEQYF. The CDR3 DNA sequence: TGTGCCACCAGCAGAGCCCCGGGACCCTACGAGCAGTACTTC. This chain connects TRBV15 to TRBJ2-7; D assignment may be TRBD1 or TRBD2 (5 bases each). Trimming removed 1 base from V and 2 bases from J, with 9 bases in between. Germline V gives CDR1 LNHNV, CDR2 YYDKDF (reference sequence). The CDR3 is made up of 14 amino acids.

The chain combines TRBV15 with TRBJ2-7; D may be TRBD1 or TRBD2 (5 bases each). V lost 3 bases, J lost 3 bases, and 12 bases lay in between. Germline CDR1 is LNHNV and CDR2 is YYDKDF (reference sequence). CDR3 length: 14 amino acids. The CDR3 DNA is TGTGCCACCAGCAGGGGGACGGACATCTACGAGCAGTACTTC. This translates into CATSRGTDIYEQYF.

The genes are TRBV5-8 and TRBJ2-5; TRBD1 might be the D (5 bases). In germline, CDR1 is SGHTS, CDR2 YDEGEE. The CDR3 spans 14 residues. The ends were cut back, 4 bases at V and 1 base at J, with 11 bases in the middle. CDR3 protein: CASSEYRPQETQYF. In DNA, the CDR3 is TGTGCCAGCAGCGAGTACAGGCCCCAAGAGACCCAGTACTTC. The full variable domain, its missing parts supplied by reference TRBV5-8 and TRBJ2-5, is EAGVTQSPTHLIKTRGQQATLRCSPISGHTSVYWYQQALGLGLQFLLWYDEGEERNRGNFPPRFSGRQFPNYSSELNVNALELEDSALYLCASSEYRPQETQYFGPGTRLLVL.

This clone was seen a single time. The chain is built from TRBV29-1 and TRBJ1-2, with D possibly being TRBD1 (5 bases). Looked up from germline, CDR1 is SQVTM and CDR2 is ANQGSEA. The V gene lost 6 bases and the J gene lost 8 bases, with 16 bases spanning the gap. The CDR3 consists of 12 residues. CDR3 nucleotides: TGCAGCGTGGGGAGTAGGGGCCGCGGCTACACCTTC. Its protein product is CSVGSRGRGYTF.

The chain joins TRBV7-9 to TRBJ1-5; no clear D gene. CDR1 is SEHNR and CDR2 is FQNEAQ in the germline V gene (reference sequence). The CDR3 spans 13 residues. With 2 bases removed from V and 5 bases from J, the gap between germline ends came to 7 bases. DNA for the CDR3: TGTGCCAGCAGCTTAATGACGGATCAGCCCCAGCATTTT. Its protein product is CASSLMTDQPQHF. The full variable domain, completed using reference TRBV7-9 and TRBJ1-5, is DTGVSQNPRHKITKRGQNVTFRCDPISEHNRLYWYRQTLGQGPEFLTYFQNEAQLEKSRLLSDRFSAERPKGSFSTLEIQRTEQGDSAMYLCASSLMTDQPQHFGDGTRLSIL.

The V gene is TRBV19, the J gene TRBJ2-2; 7 nucleotides align to TRBD1. After removal of 3 bases from V and 8 bases from J, the junction contained 6 bases not matched to a gene. The CDR3 has 14 amino acids. From germline, CDR1 is LNHDA and CDR2 SQIVND (reference sequence). CDR3 DNA sequence: TGTGCCAGTAGTATTCAGGGGGTTGGTGGGGAGCTGTTTTTT. This gives the protein CASSIQGVGGELFF.

The rearrangement joins TRBV6-5 to TRBJ1-2; the D is unclear. The CDR3 length is 13 residues. V lost 6 bases and J 8 bases, leaving 16 bases between the germline ends. CDR1 MNHEY and CDR2 SVGAGI come from the germline V gene. CDR3 nucleotides: TGTGCCAGCAGGACCCCCAACCAGTGGGGCTACACCTTC. Amino acid sequence: CASRTPNQWGYTF.

J is TRBJ1-1 and V is TRBV30; TRBD1 might be the D (5 bases). CDR1 and CDR2 from the germline V gene are GTSNPN and SVGIG (reference sequence). Trimming removed 3 bases at V and 4 bases at J, with 21 bases between. The CDR3 has 16 residues. CDR3 in DNA: TGTGCCTGGAGCCCCCCGGGGGGAATTGGGAGCACTGAAGCTTTCTTT. Translating gives CAWSPPGGIGSTEAFF.

The V call is TRBV6-5, the J call TRBJ2-3; D is possibly TRBD1 or TRBD2 (5 bases each). The CDR3 contains 15 residues. With 0 bases removed from V and 6 bases from J, the gap between germline ends came to 13 bases. CDR1 and CDR2 (germline): MNHEY, SVGAGI. The CDR3 spells CASSYSGAEGDTQYF. In DNA, the CDR3 is TGTGCCAGCAGTTACTCCGGCGCCGAGGGGGATACGCAGTATTTT.

The J gene is TRBJ2-1, the V gene TRBV14; TRBD2 matches at 9 bases. This CDR3 has 18 amino acids. Unmatched junction bases numbered 10, after V lost 1 base and J lost 3 bases. Germline V CDR1 and CDR2: SGHDN, FVKESK. CDR3 in amino acids: CASSQATSGLLGYNEQFF. CDR3 in DNA: TGTGCCAGCAGCCAAGCTACTAGCGGGCTCCTGGGCTACAATGAGCAGTTCTTC.

Comments on this clone: Other DNA sequences in the sample encode the same CDR3. The chain links TRBV4-1 to TRBJ2-7, with 9 bases lining up with TRBD1. The CDR3 runs to 15 residues. Germline CDR1 reads MGHRA; CDR2 reads YSYEKL. V trimming: 0 bases; J trimming: 7 bases; junction bases outside the gene matches: 7. The CDR3 here is CASSQEPGQGREQYF. The CDR3 nucleotides are TGCGCCAGCAGCCAAGAGCCGGGACAGGGACGAGAGCAGTACTTC.

The V call is TRBV18, the J call TRBJ2-1, with 11 bases lining up with TRBD2. The CDR3 extends over 18 amino acids. Germline V gene sequence: CDR1 KGHSH, CDR2 LQKENI. The trim removed 3 bases at V and 3 bases at J, leaving 10 bases unmatched. Here the CDR3 DNA reads TGTGCCAGCTCACCCCCTAGCGGGGGGCCGGGAAACTACAATGAGCAGTTCTTC. Encoded protein: CASSPPSGGPGNYNEQFF.

The chain employs TRBV2 and TRBJ1-6; D is unclear. Germline CDR1 is SNHLY and CDR2 is FYNNEI. The CDR3 is made up of 17 amino acids. V dropped 8 bases and J dropped 0 bases, with 17 bases sitting between them. The CDR3 reads CASSPAVLSSYNSPLHF. In DNA form, the CDR3 reads TGTGCCAGCTCCCCGGCCGTCTTGAGCTCCTATAATTCACCCCTCCACTTT.

V and J are TRBV11-2 and TRBJ2-1; 8 positions match TRBD1. Germline V gene lookup returns CDR1 SGHAT and CDR2 FQNNGV. This CDR3 contains 13 residues. V gave up 8 bases and J gave up 7 bases; unmatched junction bases: 7. This chain's CDR3 is CASGRTGINEQFF. In nucleotides, the CDR3 is TGTGCCAGCGGACGGACAGGGATTAATGAGCAGTTCTTC.

This chain uses TRBV19 with TRBJ2-2; the D is unclear. This CDR3 has 15 residues. Germline assignment: CDR1 LNHDA and CDR2 SQIVND (reference sequence). Trimming pared 8 bases from V and 0 bases from J, leaving 13 bases between. The CDR3 sequence: CASSTGQANTGELFF. In DNA, the CDR3 is TGTGCCAGTTCAACTGGGCAGGCGAACACCGGGGAGCTGTTTTTT.

This clone was recorded only once. J is TRBJ1-5 and V is TRBV10-3; D is uncertain. The CDR3 loop spans 16 amino acids. Germline CDR1 reads ENHRY; CDR2 reads SYGVKD. Trimming left V 0 bases short and J 3 bases short, with 12 bases between. CDR3 sequence reads: CAISESRTVSNQPQHF. In DNA, the CDR3 is TGTGCCATCAGTGAGTCGCGGACTGTGTCCAATCAGCCCCAGCATTTT.

The V call is TRBV28, the J call TRBJ1-3; D possibly corresponds to TRBD1 (5 bases). The CDR3 sequence is 14 residues long. Germline V CDR1 and CDR2: MDHEN, SYDVKM. Trimming took off 7 bases at V and 4 bases at J, with 14 bases between the two ends. The CDR3 DNA reads as TGTGCCAGCAACCCCGGGACTCTAGGAAACACCATATATTTT. It specifies CASNPGTLGNTIYF. Full variable domain (remainder filled in from reference TRBV28 and TRBJ1-3): DVKVTQSSRYLVKRTGEKVFLECVQDMDHENMFWYRQDPGLGLRLIYFSYDVKMKEKGDIPEGYSVSREKKERFSLILESASTNQTSMYLCASNPGTLGNTIYFGEGSWLTVV.

CDR3 nucleotide sequence: TGTGCCAGCAGCGTAGGACTGGGGGACTCCTACGAGCAGTACTTC. Amino acids: CASSVGLGDSYEQYF. This chain joins TRBV9 and TRBJ2-7; perhaps D is TRBD1 or TRBD2 (5 bases each). V lost 0 bases and J lost 0, with 10 bases in between. The length of the CDR3 is 15 residues. In germline, CDR1 is SGDLS, CDR2 YYNGEE.

This chain uses TRBV11-2 with TRBJ2-1, with TRBD2 matching over 14 bases. The germline V gene has CDR1 SGHAT and CDR2 FQNNGV. Trimming cost V 5 bases and J 8 bases; bases outside gene matches: 8. This CDR3 is built from 16 residues. Here the CDR3 reads CASSINPGLAGDEQFF. Written as DNA, the CDR3 is TGTGCCAGCAGCATCAACCCGGGACTAGCGGGAGATGAGCAGTTCTTC.

This sequence joins TRBV20-1 and TRBJ2-1; D unclear. Per the germline V gene, CDR1 is DFQATT and CDR2 is SNEGSKA (reference sequence). This CDR3 contains 11 residues. V was clipped by 3 bases and J by 4 bases, with 4 bases between them. CDR3 sequence reads: CSARRYNEQFF. The CDR3 nucleotides read TGCAGTGCTAGGAGGTACAATGAGCAGTTCTTC.

The genes are TRBV27 and TRBJ2-3; 9 positions match TRBD2. J was trimmed by 6 bases and V by 5 bases; bases with no gene match: 9. Germline V gives CDR1 MNHEY, CDR2 SMNVEV (reference sequence). The CDR3 runs 15 residues. For the CDR3, the DNA is TGTGCCAGCAGTCCATGGACTAGCGCCCGGGATACGCAGTATTTT. It specifies CASSPWTSARDTQYF.

The chain carries TRBV5-4 and TRBJ2-1; maybe TRBD2 (6 bases). The CDR3 has 16 residues. Trimming cost V 0 bases and J 2 bases, with 12 bases left between them. In germline, CDR1 is SGHNT, CDR2 YYREEE (reference sequence). CDR3 protein: CASSLGGVSPYNEQFF. The CDR3 bases are TGTGCCAGCAGCTTGGGGGGGGTAAGCCCCTACAATGAGCAGTTCTTC. Looking up the rest from reference TRBV5-4 and TRBJ2-1 gives the full variable domain: ETGVTQSPTHLIKTRGQQVTLRCSSQSGHNTVSWYQQALGQGPQFIFQYYREEENGRGNFPPRFSGLQFPNYSSELNVNALELDDSALYLCASSLGGVSPYNEQFFGPGTRLTVL.

The chain joins TRBV29-1 to TRBJ2-1; TRBD1 matches at 10 bases. J gave up 5 bases and V 7 bases, and 5 bases lay outside the gene matches. CDR1 SQVTM and CDR2 ANQGSEA come from the germline V gene. The CDR3 totals 13 residues. The CDR3: CSGRTGGNNEQFF. In nucleotides, the CDR3 is TGCAGCGGCCGGACAGGGGGAAACAATGAGCAGTTCTTC.

This chain uses TRBV28 with TRBJ1-1, with D unresolved. The CDR3 runs to 13 residues. V was trimmed by 6 bases and J by 1 base, leaving 9 bases between them. Germline CDR1 MDHEN, CDR2 SYDVKM. CDR3 in amino acids: CASSLPQNTEAFF. CDR3 sequence (DNA): TGTGCCAGCAGCCTGCCTCAGAACACTGAAGCTTTCTTT.